These T cell receptor beta chains were read from a single sample in a study of T-cell memory formation after mild COVID-19. TCRdb analysed the 5' RACE reads with MiXCR anew, one entry per CDR3 protein. The table lists roughly 100,000 distinct CDR3 sequences, 12% of them singletons. What was sequenced was PBMCs or a T cell subset sorted from them (not recorded which). Receptors were obtained from an adult woman who had mild COVID-19 (a few samples of this study predate the infection). Cell type and time point are not known. The CDR3 runs from the conserved cysteine through the conserved F or W. D genes are given only for firm matches. Size values are once, few and many counts, or a class for expanded clones, and some rows have none.

TRBJ2-7 | TRBV6-2/TRBV6-3 | once | . | TGTGCCAGCAGTTACTCGACCGAGCAGTACTTC | CASSYSTEQYF
TRBJ2-1 | TRBV5-6 | few | . | TGTGCCAGCAGCTTGGGCCAGGGGGGGTACAATGAGCAGTTCTTC | CASSLGQGGYNEQFF
TRBJ2-1 | TRBV4-1 | . | TRBD1 | TGCGCCAGCAGCCCGCCTGGGACAGGGGCGCACAATGAGCAGTTCTTC | CASSPPGTGAHNEQFF
TRBJ2-7 | TRBV25-1 | . | . | TGTGCCAGCAGTGAATCCGACAGTACCTACGAGCAGTACTTC | CASSESDSTYEQYF
TRBJ2-7 | TRBV15 | few | . | TGTGCCACCAGCAGAGATTCAACAGGGCGAGAGCAGTACTTC | CATSRDSTGREQYF
TRBJ2-5 | TRBV2 | few | . | TGTGCCATTACACCGTACCAAGAGACCCAGTACTTC | CAITPYQETQYF
TRBJ2-2 | TRBV24-1 | . | TRBD1 | TGTGCCACCAGCGTTCCGGGACAGGGCCTCGCGAACACCGGGGAGCTGTTTTTT | CATSVPGQGLANTGELFF
TRBJ2-7 | TRBV7-9 | many | TRBD2 | TGTGCCAGCAGCCCCAAGCGGGAGGCTAATTACGAGCAGTACTTC | CASSPKREANYEQYF
TRBJ2-3 | TRBV5-1 | many | TRBD2 | TGCGCCAGCAGCTTGGGGCTACCGGGACTAGCGGTAACAGATACGCAGTATTTT | CASSLGLPGLAVTDTQYF
TRBJ2-6 | TRBV2 | . | . | TGTGCCAGCAACCCTGGAGGAGTTGGGAGTGGGGCCAACGTCCTGACTTTC | CASNPGGVGSGANVLTF
TRBJ2-7 | TRBV15 | . | . | TGTGCCACCAGCAGAGAGGGGCATCTATCCTACGAGCAGTACTTC | CATSREGHLSYEQYF
TRBJ1-1 | TRBV7-7 | many | . | TGTGCTAGCAGCCGATCGGCGAACACTGAAGCTTTCTTT | CASSRSANTEAFF
TRBJ2-5 | TRBV5-8 | few | . | TGTGCCAGCAGCTTTGAGGCAGGGGAAGAGACCCAGTACTTC | CASSFEAGEETQYF
TRBJ2-1 | TRBV13 | . | TRBD2 | TGTGCCAGCAGCTCATCCGAGACTAGCGGGGGGGCCACGTTGATCCTAATAAGTGAGCAGTTCTTC | CASSSSETSGGATLILISEQFF
TRBJ2-7 | TRBV3-1 | few | . | TGTGCCAGCAGCCAAGATCAGATCTACGAGCAGTACTTC | CASSQDQIYEQYF
TRBJ2-3 | TRBV5-1 | few | TRBD1 | TGCGCCAGCAGCGCCGGGACAGGGGACACAGATACGCAGTATTTT | CASSAGTGDTDTQYF
TRBJ2-3 | TRBV5-1 | many | TRBD2 | TGCGCCAGCAGCTTGGTAGCTAGCGGACCCACAGATACGCAGTATTTT | CASSLVASGPTDTQYF
TRBJ1-2 | TRBV10-2 | . | . | TGCGCCAGCAGTGACGGCGGCTATGGCTACACCTTC | CASSDGGYGYTF
TRBJ1-2 | TRBV27 | . | . | TGTGCCAGCAGTTCCAAGGGGGGTGGCTATGGCTACACCTTC | CASSSKGGGYGYTF
TRBJ2-7 | TRBV7-9 | few | . | TGTGCCAGCAGCTCGTTGACTATCTTTCCCTACGAGCAGTACTTC | CASSSLTIFPYEQYF
TRBJ2-1 | TRBV12-3/TRBV12-4 | few | TRBD2 | TGTGCCAGCAGTTTTTTGGGACTAGCAAATGAGCAGTTCTTC | CASSFLGLANEQFF
TRBJ2-2 | TRBV5-1 | few | . | TGCGCCAGCAGCTGGGCAGACGACACCGGGGAGCTGTTTTTT | CASSWADDTGELFF
TRBJ2-1 | TRBV11-2 | many | . | TGTGCCAGCAGCTTAGATTTGTCGTCCTACAATGAGCAGTTCTTC | CASSLDLSSYNEQFF
TRBJ2-7 | TRBV19 | few | . | TGTGCCAGTAGTTTGGGACGTCTGAACGAGCAGTACTTC | CASSLGRLNEQYF
TRBJ1-5 | TRBV19 | few | TRBD1 | TGTGCCAGTAGCACCACAGGGGGAAGCAATCAGCCCCAGCATTTT | CASSTTGGSNQPQHF
TRBJ2-1 | TRBV24-1 | . | TRBD2 | TGTGCCACCAGTGACTGGACTAGCGGGCCCTACAATGAGCAGTTCTTC | CATSDWTSGPYNEQFF
TRBJ2-7 | TRBV3-1 | few | TRBD2 | TGTGCCAGCAGCCAAGTCGGGACTAGCGGCTACGAGCAGTACTTC | CASSQVGTSGYEQYF
TRBJ2-3 | TRBV6-6 | many | . | TGTGCCAGCAGTTATAACATCGGGACCCCCACAGATACGCAGTATTTT | CASSYNIGTPTDTQYF
TRBJ2-7 | TRBV11-2 | . | TRBD2 | TGTGCCAGCAGCTTATATGCGGGGGGGAACTACGAGCAGTACTTC | CASSLYAGGNYEQYF
TRBJ2-7 | TRBV6-1 | . | TRBD1 | TGTGCCAGCACCATCAGGACAGGCCGGAGCGAGCAGTACTTC | CASTIRTGRSEQYF
TRBJ2-7 | TRBV7-2 | . | . | TGTGCCAGCCATTCGGGCAGGGACGACTACGAGCAGTACTTC | CASHSGRDDYEQYF
TRBJ1-1 | TRBV5-1 | many | . | TGCGCCAGCAGCTTGGGATCTCAGGGGAACACTGAAGCTTTCTTT | CASSLGSQGNTEAFF
TRBJ2-7 | TRBV6-5 | few | . | TGTGCCAGCAGTTACTCTGACAGCTCGAGTTCCTACGAGCAGTACTTC | CASSYSDSSSSYEQYF